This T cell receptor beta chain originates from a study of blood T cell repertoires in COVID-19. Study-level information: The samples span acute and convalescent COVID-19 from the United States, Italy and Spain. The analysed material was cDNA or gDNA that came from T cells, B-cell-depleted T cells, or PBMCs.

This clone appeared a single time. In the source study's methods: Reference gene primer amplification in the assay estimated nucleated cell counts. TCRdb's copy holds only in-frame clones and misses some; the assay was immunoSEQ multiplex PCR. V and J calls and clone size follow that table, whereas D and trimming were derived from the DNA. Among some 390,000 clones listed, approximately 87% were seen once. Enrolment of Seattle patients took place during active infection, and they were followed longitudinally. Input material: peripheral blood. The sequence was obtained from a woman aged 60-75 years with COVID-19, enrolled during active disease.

CDR3 sequence (DNA): TGTGCCAGCAGCCAAGCTGTGACAGGGAACGAGCAGTACTTC. Translation gives CASSQAVTGNEQYF. The J gene is TRBJ2-7, the V gene TRBV14; 7 bases match TRBD1. CDR1 SGHDN and CDR2 FVKESK come from the germline V gene. The CDR3 is 14 amino acids. Trimming took 1 base from V and 5 from J; bases not matched to a gene: 5.